A selection of T cell receptor beta chains follows, all from one sample in a study of T cell changes during pregnancy in multiple sclerosis. Profiled with immunoSEQ multiplex PCR; TCRdb holds only in-frame clones, not every one. The profile shows about 40,000 clones, 90% of them singletons. Sequenced here: CD4+ T cells from peripheral blood mononuclear cells, sampled in the third trimester of pregnancy. Receptors were obtained from a female donor with multiple sclerosis, enrolled in a pregnancy study. Both conserved end residues are part of each CDR3. Fields, in order: D gene, V gene, clone size, J gene, CDR3 protein, CDR3 DNA. A D gene is named only where the DNA matches it firmly. Clone sizes are given selectively: once, few, many, or a class where the clone is expanded.

NA	TRBV30	NA	TRBJ1-5	CAWRARINQPQHF	TGTGCCTGGAGGGCCAGGATTAATCAGCCCCAGCATTTT
NA	TRBV18	NA	TRBJ2-5	CASSFLGPAETQYF	TGTGCCAGCTCCTTCCTAGGTCCTGCCGAGACCCAGTACTTC
NA	TRBV5-1	NA	TRBJ1-1	CASTTAGMNTEAFF	TGCGCCAGTACTACAGCGGGCATGAACACTGAAGCTTTCTTT
NA	TRBV6-1	NA	TRBJ2-3	CASNRDGADTQYF	TGTGCCAGCAACCGTGACGGAGCAGATACGCAGTATTTT
TRBD2	TRBV30	NA	TRBJ2-2	CAWRAGLAGDPTGELFF	TGTGCCTGGAGAGCCGGGCTAGCGGGAGACCCCACCGGGGAGCTGTTTTTT
TRBD2	TRBV7-8	NA	TRBJ2-5	CASSLPTSGRAKETQYF	TGTGCCAGCAGCTTACCCACTAGCGGGAGGGCTAAAGAGACCCAGTACTTC
NA	TRBV5-1	NA	TRBJ2-7	CASRESGRSSYEQYF	TGCGCCAGCCGGGAGAGCGGTCGCAGCTCCTACGAGCAGTACTTC
TRBD1	TRBV7-9	NA	TRBJ2-2	CASSLSTGGEPGELFF	TGTGCCAGCAGCTTAAGCACAGGGGGCGAACCCGGGGAGCTGTTTTTT
NA	TRBV19	NA	TRBJ2-2	CASSIRGGELFF	TGTGCCAGTAGTATAAGAGGCGGGGAGCTGTTTTTT
TRBD1	TRBV6-6	NA	TRBJ1-1	CASSTWDRVNTEAFF	TGTGCCAGCAGTACCTGGGACAGGGTGAACACTGAAGCTTTCTTT
TRBD2	TRBV15	NA	TRBJ2-3	CATSRDRGADTQYF	TGTGCCACCAGCAGAGATCGGGGGGCAGATACGCAGTATTTT
TRBD1	TRBV27	NA	TRBJ2-3	CASTDPGQAGTDTQYF	TGTGCCAGCACCGATCCGGGACAGGCGGGCACAGATACGCAGTATTTT
NA	TRBV19	NA	TRBJ1-1	CASSIQGTKNTEAFF	TGTGCCAGTAGTATACAGGGTACCAAGAACACTGAAGCTTTCTTT
TRBD1	TRBV7-9	NA	TRBJ2-7	CASSSDRGPSYEQYF	TGTGCCAGCAGCTCCGACAGGGGGCCCTCCTACGAGCAGTACTTC
TRBD1	TRBV6-6	NA	TRBJ2-7	CASRGGQVHEQYF	TGTGCCAGCAGGGGGGGACAGGTCCACGAGCAGTACTTC
TRBD1	TRBV5-1	NA	TRBJ2-1	CASSLDGGTGGYEQFF	TGCGCCAGCAGCTTGGATGGAGGGACAGGGGGCTATGAGCAGTTCTTC
TRBD2	TRBV7-6	NA	TRBJ2-3	CASSLAGGLDTQYF	TGTGCCAGCAGCTTGGCGGGAGGGCTAGATACGCAGTATTTT
NA	TRBV5-4	once	TRBJ2-1	CASIEQVPLNYNEQFF	TGTGCCAGTATAGAACAGGTTCCCTTGAACTACAATGAGCAGTTCTTC
TRBD1	TRBV6-5	NA	TRBJ2-7	CASREATGNEQYF	TGTGCCAGCAGAGAAGCGACAGGGAACGAGCAGTACTTC
TRBD1	TRBV7-8	once	TRBJ1-1	CASSAGDSRDTEAFF	TGTGCCAGCAGCGCAGGGGACAGTCGAGACACTGAAGCTTTCTTT
NA	TRBV5-4	NA	TRBJ2-3	CASSLEAGRSTDTQYF	TGTGCCAGCAGCTTGGAGGCAGGGAGGAGTACAGATACGCAGTATTTT
NA	TRBV4-1	NA	TRBJ2-4	CASSGRAGEHIQYF	TGCGCCAGCAGCGGGAGAGCAGGGGAACACATTCAGTACTTC
NA	TRBV30	NA	TRBJ2-5	CAWSVWRGRTQYF	TGTGCCTGGAGTGTATGGCGGGGTCGGACCCAGTACTTC
TRBD1	TRBV11-2	NA	TRBJ1-2	CASSLQGGGYTF	TGTGCCAGCAGCCTTCAGGGGGGTGGCTACACCTTC
TRBD1	TRBV5-6	once	TRBJ2-7	CASSFSGGGYEQYF	TGTGCCAGCAGCTTTTCAGGGGGCGGCTACGAGCAGTACTTC
TRBD1	TRBV10-3	NA	TRBJ2-6	CATTRQGSTGANVLTF	TGTGCCACGACCCGACAGGGGTCAACTGGGGCCAACGTCCTGACTTTC
TRBD1	TRBV5-5	NA	TRBJ2-7	CASSFRQGIYEQYF	TGTGCCAGCAGCTTCCGACAGGGGATCTACGAGCAGTACTTC
NA	TRBV30	NA	TRBJ2-3	CAWTGASTDTQYF	TGTGCCTGGACAGGCGCAAGCACAGATACGCAGTATTTT
NA	TRBV11-2	NA	TRBJ1-4	CASSLDPQGWGGGKLFF	TGTGCCAGCAGCTTAGATCCCCAGGGATGGGGAGGGGGAAAACTGTTTTTT
NA	TRBV7-8	NA	TRBJ1-1	CASSQGQRGTEAFF	TGTGCCAGCAGCCAGGGACAAAGAGGCACTGAAGCTTTCTTT
NA	TRBV11-2	few	TRBJ1-1	CASSLTGITEAFF	TGTGCCAGCAGCTTGACGGGAATTACTGAAGCTTTCTTT
NA	TRBV27	NA	TRBJ2-2	CASSWAGYTGELFF	TGTGCCAGCAGTTGGGCAGGGTACACCGGGGAGCTGTTTTTT
TRBD2	TRBV10-3	NA	TRBJ2-1	CAISERPGGPFGDEQFF	TGTGCCATCAGTGAGCGTCCGGGAGGGCCTTTCGGCGATGAGCAGTTCTTC
NA	TRBV7-2	NA	TRBJ2-2	CASSFRSDTGELFF	TGTGCCAGCAGCTTTAGGAGCGACACCGGGGAGCTGTTTTTT
TRBD1	TRBV30	NA	TRBJ2-2	CACTGQGINTGELFF	TGTGCCTGCACCGGACAGGGGATTAACACCGGGGAGCTGTTTTTT
TRBD1	TRBV28	NA	TRBJ1-1	CASTPWGQGRTEAFF	TGTGCCAGCACCCCTTGGGGACAGGGTCGAACTGAAGCTTTCTTT
TRBD1	TRBV19	NA	TRBJ2-6	CASSLGQGAPGANVLTF	TGTGCCAGTAGTTTGGGACAGGGGGCGCCTGGGGCCAACGTCCTGACTTTC
NA	TRBV19	NA	TRBJ1-1	CATNSRGSMNTEAFF	TGTGCCACGAATTCGCGGGGCAGCATGAACACTGAAGCTTTCTTT
TRBD2	TRBV7-3	once	TRBJ2-5	CASSLSAGGRETQYF	TGTGCCAGCAGCTTAAGTGCGGGAGGGCGCGAGACCCAGTACTTC
NA	TRBV27	NA	TRBJ2-7	CASSLGAGSRSEQYF	TGTGCCAGCAGTTTAGGGGCCGGGAGCCGGAGCGAGCAGTACTTC
TRBD1	TRBV7-9	NA	TRBJ2-1	CASNDRGGSNEQFF	TGTGCCAGCAACGACAGGGGGGGGAGTAATGAGCAGTTCTTC
TRBD2	TRBV10-1	NA	TRBJ2-5	CASRVLAGGAYLKETQYF	TGCGCCAGCAGGGTCCTAGCGGGAGGCGCATACTTAAAAGAGACCCAGTACTTC
NA	TRBV5-1	NA	TRBJ2-1	CASSSRGDNEQFF	TGCGCCAGCAGCTCCAGGGGCGACAATGAGCAGTTCTTC
TRBD2	TRBV19	NA	TRBJ2-5	CASSISASGGRETQYF	TGTGCCAGTAGTATTTCGGCTAGCGGGGGGAGAGAGACCCAGTACTTC
NA	TRBV7-3	NA	TRBJ1-1	CASSLSPQARGTEAFF	TGTGCCAGCAGCTTATCCCCACAGGCACGTGGCACTGAAGCTTTCTTT
NA	TRBV27	NA	TRBJ1-5	CASSKRSSNQPQHF	TGTGCCAGCAGTAAAAGGAGTAGCAATCAGCCCCAGCATTTT
NA	TRBV27	NA	TRBJ2-1	CASSLYAYGGSGEQFF	TGTGCCAGCAGTTTATACGCTTACGGGGGATCAGGAGAGCAGTTCTTC
NA	TRBV6-1	once	TRBJ2-3	CASSEAVAGRISITDTQYF	TGTGCCAGCAGTGAAGCGGTCGCGGGGAGAATCTCGATCACAGATACGCAGTATTTT
NA	TRBV19	NA	TRBJ2-5	CASSIPQTTGQETQYF	TGTGCCAGTAGTATCCCACAGACTACCGGCCAAGAGACCCAGTACTTC
NA	TRBV12-5	NA	TRBJ1-4	CASGLGQIATNEKLFF	TGTGCTAGTGGTTTGGGACAGATTGCAACTAATGAAAAACTGTTTTTT
TRBD2	TRBV28	few	TRBJ2-1	CASSLGGLVSEQFF	TGTGCCAGCAGTTTAGGCGGACTAGTATCAGAGCAGTTCTTC
TRBD1	TRBV12-5	NA	TRBJ2-3	CASGLGQGADTQYF	TGTGCTAGTGGTTTGGGGCAGGGGGCGGATACGCAGTATTTT
TRBD2	TRBV7-9	NA	TRBJ2-1	CASSLGLAGLGGNYNEQFF	TGTGCCAGCAGCTTGGGACTAGCGGGACTAGGGGGTAACTACAATGAGCAGTTCTTC
TRBD2	TRBV4-2	NA	TRBJ2-7	CASSQAGGGGSYEQYF	TGTGCCAGCAGCCAAGCAGGAGGCGGGGGCTCCTACGAGCAGTACTTC